This is a list of T cell receptor beta chains from one sample in a study of shared clonotypes between healthy human individuals. The method was immunoSEQ multiplex PCR; TCRdb's version includes in-frame clones alone and lacks a portion of them. Of about 1.5 million clones in the sample, nearly 99% were seen once. Source material: naive CD4+ T cells sorted from blood. These receptors all come from a man aged 25-45 years in good health. CDR3s include the opening cysteine and the closing phenylalanine or tryptophan. The order of the fields is D gene, clone size, V gene, J gene, CDR3 length, CDR3 protein, CDR3 DNA. A D gene is named only where the DNA matches it firmly. For some rows the clone size is stated as once, few or many, or as a class when expanded; others skip it.

d_call: NA; clone_size: NA; v_call: TRBV5-3; j_call: TRBJ1-2; cdr3_length: 14; cdr3_aa: CARSSKRSFYGYTF; cdr3_nt: TGTGCCAGAAGCTCCAAGCGGAGCTTCTATGGCTACACCTTC
d_call: NA; clone_size: NA; v_call: TRBV29-1; j_call: TRBJ2-5; cdr3_length: 12; cdr3_aa: CSVEQGGETQYF; cdr3_nt: TGCAGCGTTGAACAGGGTGGCGAGACCCAGTACTTC
d_call: TRBD1; clone_size: once; v_call: TRBV28; j_call: TRBJ1-4; cdr3_length: 16; cdr3_aa: CASSSPGTGGIEKLFF; cdr3_nt: TGTGCCAGCAGTTCCCCCGGGACAGGGGGTATTGAAAAACTGTTTTTT
d_call: NA; clone_size: NA; v_call: TRBV2; j_call: TRBJ2-3; cdr3_length: 11; cdr3_aa: CASKREDTQYF; cdr3_nt: TGTGCCAGCAAAAGAGAGGATACGCAGTATTTT
d_call: NA; clone_size: NA; v_call: TRBV7-9; j_call: TRBJ2-1; cdr3_length: 14; cdr3_aa: CASTNPGEAIREFF; cdr3_nt: TGTGCCAGCACCAACCCAGGCGAAGCAATTCGGGAGTTCTTC
d_call: TRBD2; clone_size: once; v_call: TRBV2; j_call: TRBJ2-1; cdr3_length: 14; cdr3_aa: CASSEREYYNEQFF; cdr3_nt: TGTGCCAGCAGTGAGCGGGAGTACTACAATGAGCAGTTCTTC
d_call: NA; clone_size: NA; v_call: TRBV5-1; j_call: TRBJ2-1; cdr3_length: 15; cdr3_aa: CASSEVGGSYNEQFF; cdr3_nt: TGCGCCAGCAGCGAGGTTGGGGGGAGCTACAATGAGCAGTTCTTC
d_call: NA; clone_size: NA; v_call: TRBV28; j_call: TRBJ1-4; cdr3_length: 19; cdr3_aa: CASRRPPGWRAATNEKLFF; cdr3_nt: TGTGCCAGCAGAAGACCCCCGGGCTGGAGGGCGGCAACTAATGAAAAACTGTTTTTT
d_call: NA; clone_size: NA; v_call: TRBV28; j_call: TRBJ2-3; cdr3_length: 13; cdr3_aa: CASSLGETDTQYF; cdr3_nt: TGTGCCAGCAGTTTGGGGGAAACAGATACGCAGTATTTT
d_call: NA; clone_size: NA; v_call: TRBV5-1; j_call: TRBJ2-2; cdr3_length: 14; cdr3_aa: CASSLFGHTGELFF; cdr3_nt: TGCGCCAGCAGCTTGTTCGGACACACCGGGGAGCTGTTTTTT
d_call: TRBD2; clone_size: NA; v_call: TRBV11-2; j_call: TRBJ2-1; cdr3_length: 15; cdr3_aa: CASSFSGGSYNEQFF; cdr3_nt: TGTGCCAGCAGCTTTAGCGGGGGCTCCTACAATGAGCAGTTCTTC
d_call: NA; clone_size: NA; v_call: TRBV4-3; j_call: TRBJ2-3; cdr3_length: 16; cdr3_aa: CASSQDVRGASDTQYF; cdr3_nt: TGCGCCAGCAGCCAGGACGTACGGGGGGCGAGCGATACGCAGTATTTT
d_call: NA; clone_size: NA; v_call: TRBV6-4; j_call: TRBJ2-2; cdr3_length: 14; cdr3_aa: CASRQEGNTGELFF; cdr3_nt: TGTGCCAGTAGACAAGAGGGTAACACCGGGGAGCTGTTTTTT
d_call: NA; clone_size: NA; v_call: TRBV9; j_call: TRBJ1-5; cdr3_length: 15; cdr3_aa: CASSVDIRSNQPQHF; cdr3_nt: TGTGCCAGCAGCGTAGATATACGGAGCAATCAGCCCCAGCATTTT
d_call: NA; clone_size: NA; v_call: TRBV5-4; j_call: TRBJ2-3; cdr3_length: 16; cdr3_aa: CASSLAGAGSTDTQYF; cdr3_nt: TGTGCCAGCAGCTTGGCCGGGGCGGGTAGCACAGATACGCAGTATTTT
d_call: NA; clone_size: once; v_call: TRBV30; j_call: TRBJ2-2; cdr3_length: 15; cdr3_aa: CAWSAPRGAVGELFF; cdr3_nt: TGTGCCTGGAGTGCCCCCCGGGGGGCTGTCGGGGAGCTGTTTTTT
d_call: NA; clone_size: once; v_call: TRBV4-3; j_call: TRBJ1-3; cdr3_length: 14; cdr3_aa: CASSQGGIGNTIYF; cdr3_nt: TGCGCCAGCAGCCAAGGGGGGATTGGAAACACCATATATTTT
d_call: NA; clone_size: NA; v_call: TRBV7-6; j_call: TRBJ1-2; cdr3_length: 15; cdr3_aa: CASSLLGGQSDGYTF; cdr3_nt: TGTGCCAGCAGCTTATTAGGGGGGCAAAGTGACGGCTACACCTTC
d_call: NA; clone_size: NA; v_call: TRBV30; j_call: TRBJ1-2; cdr3_length: 13; cdr3_aa: CAWSVAGEGGYTF; cdr3_nt: TGTGCCTGGAGTGTCGCAGGGGAAGGTGGCTACACCTTC
d_call: NA; clone_size: NA; v_call: TRBV18; j_call: TRBJ2-7; cdr3_length: 15; cdr3_aa: CASSKSTDAKYEQYF; cdr3_nt: TGTGCCAGCTCGAAATCGACGGACGCAAAATACGAGCAGTACTTC
d_call: TRBD2; clone_size: NA; v_call: TRBV2; j_call: TRBJ2-5; cdr3_length: 15; cdr3_aa: CASTPGLAEQETQYF; cdr3_nt: TGTGCCAGCACCCCGGGACTAGCGGAGCAAGAGACCCAGTACTTC
d_call: TRBD2; clone_size: NA; v_call: TRBV19; j_call: TRBJ2-3; cdr3_length: 16; cdr3_aa: CASSRGLAGGTDTQYF; cdr3_nt: TGTGCCAGTAGTAGGGGACTAGCGGGAGGCACAGATACGCAGTATTTT
d_call: TRBD2; clone_size: NA; v_call: TRBV11-2; j_call: TRBJ2-7; cdr3_length: 18; cdr3_aa: CASSLAWAGGSYPYEQYF; cdr3_nt: TGTGCCAGCAGCTTAGCGTGGGCGGGAGGGTCGTACCCCTACGAGCAGTACTTC
d_call: NA; clone_size: NA; v_call: TRBV7-3; j_call: TRBJ1-3; cdr3_length: 16; cdr3_aa: CASSPTAGSSGNTIYF; cdr3_nt: TGTGCCAGCAGCCCCACCGCAGGGTCCTCTGGAAACACCATATATTTT
d_call: NA; clone_size: NA; v_call: TRBV5-1; j_call: TRBJ2-1; cdr3_length: 16; cdr3_aa: CASSWMGRSSYNEQFF; cdr3_nt: TGCGCCAGCAGCTGGATGGGACGGAGCTCCTACAATGAGCAGTTCTTC
d_call: TRBD2; clone_size: NA; v_call: TRBV10-3; j_call: TRBJ2-2; cdr3_length: 16; cdr3_aa: CAISRTSGTNTGELFF; cdr3_nt: TGTGCCATCAGTAGGACTAGCGGGACGAACACCGGGGAGCTGTTTTTT
d_call: NA; clone_size: NA; v_call: TRBV4-3; j_call: TRBJ2-5; cdr3_length: 13; cdr3_aa: CASSQGLQETQYF; cdr3_nt: TGCGCCAGCAGCCAAGGGTTGCAAGAGACCCAGTACTTC
d_call: TRBD2; clone_size: NA; v_call: TRBV7-9; j_call: TRBJ2-3; cdr3_length: 15; cdr3_aa: CASSQSGTRPDTQYF; cdr3_nt: TGTGCCAGCAGCCAATCCGGGACTAGACCAGATACGCAGTATTTT
d_call: NA; clone_size: NA; v_call: TRBV11-3; j_call: TRBJ2-1; cdr3_length: 14; cdr3_aa: CASSASRGRDEQFF; cdr3_nt: TGTGCCAGCAGCGCTAGCAGGGGACGTGATGAGCAGTTCTTC
d_call: TRBD1; clone_size: NA; v_call: TRBV18; j_call: TRBJ2-2; cdr3_length: 15; cdr3_aa: CASSRDRGWTGELFF; cdr3_nt: TGTGCCAGCTCACGGGACAGGGGGTGGACCGGGGAGCTGTTTTTT
d_call: NA; clone_size: NA; v_call: TRBV4-2; j_call: TRBJ2-5; cdr3_length: 15; cdr3_aa: CASSQDPGPQETQYF; cdr3_nt: TGTGCCAGCAGCCAAGATCCCGGGCCCCAAGAGACCCAGTACTTC
d_call: NA; clone_size: NA; v_call: TRBV5-5; j_call: TRBJ1-2; cdr3_length: 13; cdr3_aa: CASSRDGSYGYTF; cdr3_nt: TGTGCCAGCAGCCGCGACGGATCGTATGGCTACACCTTC
d_call: TRBD2; clone_size: once; v_call: TRBV9; j_call: TRBJ2-1; cdr3_length: 15; cdr3_aa: CASSPSGSQYNEQFF; cdr3_nt: TGTGCCAGCAGCCCCAGCGGGAGCCAGTACAATGAGCAGTTCTTC
d_call: NA; clone_size: once; v_call: TRBV18; j_call: TRBJ2-7; cdr3_length: 15; cdr3_aa: CASSPPARGSYEQYF; cdr3_nt: TGTGCCAGCTCACCACCTGCGCGGGGATCCTACGAGCAGTACTTC
d_call: NA; clone_size: NA; v_call: TRBV2; j_call: TRBJ1-1; cdr3_length: 11; cdr3_aa: CASSDRQGAFF; cdr3_nt: TGTGCCAGCAGTGATAGGCAGGGAGCTTTCTTT
d_call: NA; clone_size: NA; v_call: TRBV7-8; j_call: TRBJ2-1; cdr3_length: 18; cdr3_aa: CASSLARTPTPIYNEQFF; cdr3_nt: TGTGCCAGCAGCTTAGCTAGAACGCCCACCCCAATCTACAATGAGCAGTTCTTC
d_call: NA; clone_size: once; v_call: TRBV28; j_call: TRBJ2-5; cdr3_length: 15; cdr3_aa: CASSSPLRREETQYF; cdr3_nt: TGTGCCAGCAGCTCCCCCCTTCGAAGGGAAGAGACCCAGTACTTC
d_call: NA; clone_size: NA; v_call: TRBV28; j_call: TRBJ1-1; cdr3_length: 13; cdr3_aa: CASRWGWNTEAFF; cdr3_nt: TGTGCCAGCAGATGGGGTTGGAACACTGAAGCTTTCTTT
d_call: NA; clone_size: NA; v_call: TRBV27; j_call: TRBJ2-7; cdr3_length: 12; cdr3_aa: CASSLPSYEQYF; cdr3_nt: TGTGCCAGCAGTTTGCCAAGCTACGAGCAGTACTTC
d_call: NA; clone_size: NA; v_call: TRBV4-3; j_call: TRBJ1-3; cdr3_length: 14; cdr3_aa: CASSQGRTGNTIYF; cdr3_nt: TGCGCCAGTAGCCAGGGACGGACTGGAAACACCATATATTTT
d_call: NA; clone_size: NA; v_call: TRBV4-3; j_call: TRBJ1-4; cdr3_length: 14; cdr3_aa: CASSQERGIEKLFF; cdr3_nt: TGCGCCAGCAGCCAAGAGAGGGGCATTGAAAAACTGTTTTTT